There are a few counts of the clone carrying this TCR beta chain. Germline-derived CDR1 and CDR2 are DFQATT and SNEGSKA (reference sequence). Trimming pared 4 bases from V and 5 bases from J, leaving 17 bases between. CDR3 size: 14 residues. This entry comes from a study of human T cells and chemical hapten exposure. The time point is: pre-sensitization, week 0. Treatment reported: therapeutic diphenylcyclopropenone sensitization with weekly scalp DPC. Separate cDNA molecules received unique molecular identifiers, which the library attached to them. Using its own MiXCR run on the RACE reads, TCRdb lists one record per CDR3 protein. This repertoire shows 190,000 or so distinct CDR3 sequences, approximately 31% found once; its top ten account for just under 3%.

The chain joins TRBV20-1 to TRBJ1-2; TRBD1 is a possible D gene (6 bases). The source material was whole blood, sampled in connection with sensitization to the hapten diphenylcyclopropenone (DPC). The sequence was obtained from a woman aged 25-40 years with alopecia areata. Some clones in this sample may be carry-over from other donors' samples. This CDR3 reads CSAIRTDETYGYTF. The CDR3 nucleotides are TGCAGTGCTATCCGGACAGACGAAACGTATGGCTACACCTTC.